This T cell receptor beta chain was captured by sequencing in a study of OX40 agonist ivuxolimab in advanced cancers. Autoimmune disease history or systemic immunosuppression barred patients. Overall study findings and caveats: Antigen specificity of clonally expanded peripheral T cells was not established. There was clonal expansion of CD4+ and CD8+ blood T cells by week 6 at 0.1 to 3.0 mg/kg.

Here immunoSEQ multiplex PCR was the method, and the copy in TCRdb shows in-frame clones only, minus some. The sample lists about 100,000 clones; under 95% were seen once. As regards this clone: Its antigen is unidentified.

The ends were cut back, 8 bases at V and 0 bases at J, with 14 bases in the middle. The CDR3 consists of 14 residues. From germline, CDR1 is GTSNPN and CDR2 SVGIG (reference sequence). The source material was CD4+ or CD8+ T cells sorted from blood, sampled in a trial of the OX40 agonist ivuxolimab. This sequence originates from an adult with an advanced solid tumor such as melanoma, head and neck, liver or kidney cancer. This chain uses TRBV30 with TRBJ1-3; D might be TRBD1 (5 bases). The CDR3 region has the DNA TGTGCCGGTGGGGCGGGGATCTCTGGAAACACCATATATTTT. It is translated as CAGGAGISGNTIYF.